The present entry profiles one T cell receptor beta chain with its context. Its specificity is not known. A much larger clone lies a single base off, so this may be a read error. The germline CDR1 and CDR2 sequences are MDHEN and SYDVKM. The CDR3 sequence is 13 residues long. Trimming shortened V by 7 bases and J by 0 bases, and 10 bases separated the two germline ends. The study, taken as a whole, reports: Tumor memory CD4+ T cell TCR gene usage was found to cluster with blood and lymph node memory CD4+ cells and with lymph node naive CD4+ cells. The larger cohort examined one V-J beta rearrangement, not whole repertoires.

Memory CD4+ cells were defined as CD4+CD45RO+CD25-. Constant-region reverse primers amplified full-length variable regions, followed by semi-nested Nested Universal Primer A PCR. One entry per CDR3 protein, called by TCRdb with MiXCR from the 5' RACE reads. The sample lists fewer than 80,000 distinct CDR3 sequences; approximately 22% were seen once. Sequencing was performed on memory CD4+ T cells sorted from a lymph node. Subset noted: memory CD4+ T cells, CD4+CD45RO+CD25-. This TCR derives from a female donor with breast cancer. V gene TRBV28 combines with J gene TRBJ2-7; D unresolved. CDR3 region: CASTQETSYEQYF. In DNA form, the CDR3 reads TGTGCCAGCACCCAGGAAACCTCCTACGAGCAGTACTTC. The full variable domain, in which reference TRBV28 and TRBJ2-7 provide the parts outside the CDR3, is DVKVTQSSRYLVKRTGEKVFLECVQDMDHENMFWYRQDPGLGLRLIYFSYDVKMKEKGDIPEGYSVSREKKERFSLILESASTNQTSMYLCASTQETSYEQYFGPGTRLTVT.